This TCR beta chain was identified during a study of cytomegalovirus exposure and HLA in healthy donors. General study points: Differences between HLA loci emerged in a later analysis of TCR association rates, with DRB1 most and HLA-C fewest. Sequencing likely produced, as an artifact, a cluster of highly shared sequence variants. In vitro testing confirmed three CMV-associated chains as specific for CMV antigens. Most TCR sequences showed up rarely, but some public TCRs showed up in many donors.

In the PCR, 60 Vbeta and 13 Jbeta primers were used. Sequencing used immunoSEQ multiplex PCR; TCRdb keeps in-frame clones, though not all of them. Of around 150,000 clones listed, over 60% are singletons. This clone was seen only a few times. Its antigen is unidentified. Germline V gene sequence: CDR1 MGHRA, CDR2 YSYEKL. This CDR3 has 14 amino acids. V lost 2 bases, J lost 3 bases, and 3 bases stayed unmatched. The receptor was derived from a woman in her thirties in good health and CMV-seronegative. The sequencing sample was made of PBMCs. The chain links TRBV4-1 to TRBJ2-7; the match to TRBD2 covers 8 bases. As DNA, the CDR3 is TGCGCCAGCAGCCAATCGACTAGCGACTACGAGCAGTACTTC. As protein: CASSQSTSDYEQYF.